The TCR beta chain described here comes from a study of cytomegalovirus exposure and HLA in healthy donors. V shed 2 bases and J 4 bases; nucleotides not matched to a gene: 7. Germline values: CDR1 SGHDT, CDR2 YYEEEE. CDR3 length: 16 amino acids. PCR amplification relied on 60 Vbeta primers (plus 13 Jbeta primers). Clones were sequenced by immunoSEQ multiplex PCR, and TCRdb holds only the in-frame ones, with some missing. The sample carries 90,000 or so clones, around 80% recorded once. The sequence came from a male donor in good health and CMV-seropositive. The rearrangement uses TRBV5-6 and TRBJ2-1, with 9 bases identical to TRBD2. Sequencing was performed on PBMCs. The CDR3 is CASSFDSGRTYNEQFF. Written as DNA, the CDR3 is TGTGCCAGCAGCTTCGACAGCGGGAGGACTTACAATGAGCAGTTCTTC. Full variable domain (rest looked up from reference TRBV5-6 and TRBJ2-1): DAGVTQSPTHLIKTRGQQVTLRCSPKSGHDTVSWYQQALGQGPQFIFQYYEEEERQRGNFPDRFSGHQFPNYSSELNVNALLLGDSALYLCASSFDSGRTYNEQFFGPGTRLTVL.